These 16 T cell receptor beta chains originate from one sample sequenced in a study of T cells in localized non-small cell lung cancer. The protocol was immunoSEQ multiplex PCR, while the TCRdb copy is restricted to in-frame clones and leaves out a portion. The repertoire includes fewer than 95,000 clones, about nine tenths of them detected once, and approximately 4% sits in the top ten. The specimen was PBMCs, collected before any cancer treatment. Receptors were obtained from a woman aged 35-75 years with stage II squamous cell lung carcinoma.

This clone was seen just once. J is TRBJ2-1 and V is TRBV29-1; D uncertain. The CDR3 totals 14 residues. The V gene lost 1 base and the J gene lost 0 bases, with 7 bases spanning the gap. Germline loops: CDR1 SQVTM, CDR2 ANQGSEA. This CDR3 reads CSVEGLYSYNEQFF. The CDR3 DNA sequence: TGCAGCGTTGAAGGACTTTACTCCTACAATGAGCAGTTCTTC.

Only one count was recorded for this clone. This sequence joins TRBV10-1 and TRBJ1-2; D perhaps matches TRBD1 (6 bases). This CDR3 contains 14 residues. The germline CDR1 and CDR2 sequences are WNHNN and SYGVQD (reference sequence). The V end was cut by 4 bases, the J end by 2 bases, with 11 bases between. CDR3 coding DNA: TGCGCCAGCAGTGCCGGACAGACCAACTATGGCTACACCTTC. Translated, it gives CASSAGQTNYGYTF.

This clone was detected once. The chain is built from TRBV7-9 and TRBJ2-6; 8 bases fit TRBD1. Germline lookup yields CDR1 SEHNR and CDR2 FQNEAQ (reference sequence). V lost 5 bases and J lost 1; bases outside the gene matches: 13. This CDR3 region has 19 residues. The CDR3 region has the DNA TGTGCCAGCAGCCTGCAATCGGACAGGGCTCCATCTGGGGCCAACGTCCTGACTTTC. It is translated as CASSLQSDRAPSGANVLTF. Using reference TRBV7-9 and TRBJ2-6 for the parts outside the CDR3, the full variable domain is DTGVSQNPRHKITKRGQNVTFRCDPISEHNRLYWYRQTLGQGPEFLTYFQNEAQLEKSRLLSDRFSAERPKGSFSTLEIQRTEQGDSAMYLCASSLQSDRAPSGANVLTFGAGSRLTVL.

The chain couples TRBV6-1 to TRBJ2-1, with 10 nucleotides matching TRBD2. Germline CDR1 is MNHNS and CDR2 is SASEGT. V dropped 8 bases and J dropped 8; count of bases not matched to a gene: 12. The CDR3 consists of 15 residues. CDR3 loop: CASGQSAGGPDEQFF. The CDR3 bases are TGTGCCAGCGGCCAGTCAGCGGGAGGGCCCGATGAGCAGTTCTTC.

The chain combines TRBV5-1 with TRBJ1-1; D not resolved. Germline CDR1 is SGHRS and CDR2 is YFSETQ. The CDR3 spans 15 residues. The V end was cut by 5 bases, the J end by 1 base, with 15 bases between. The CDR3, as DNA: TGCGCCAGCAGATATTACGTTCCGGGGAACACTGAAGCTTTCTTT. Encoded protein: CASRYYVPGNTEAFF.

This clone has only one observation. The gene calls are TRBV11-2 and TRBJ2-7; D unclear. V shed 0 bases and J shed 1 base, with 16 bases lying between them. CDR1 is SGHAT and CDR2 is FQNNGV in the germline V gene. This CDR3 comprises 17 residues. In DNA form, the CDR3 reads TGTGCCAGCAGCTTAGATTTTATGGCCCGACCTTCCTACGAGCAGTACTTC. Translating it yields CASSLDFMARPSYEQYF.

This clone has only one observation. J is TRBJ2-5 and V is TRBV19, with unresolved D. Germline CDR1 is LNHDA and CDR2 is SQIVND (reference sequence). This CDR3 region has 14 residues. Between the trimmed V and J ends, which lost 6 bases and 4 bases, there was a span of 15 bases. The CDR3 DNA follows: TGTGCCAGTAGCGTGAATGGTCTGGGAGAGACCCAGTACTTC. It specifies CASSVNGLGETQYF.

This chain joins TRBV10-3 and TRBJ2-7, with D possibly TRBD1 on 6 matching bases. CDR1 ENHRY and CDR2 SYGVKD come from the germline V gene. The length of the CDR3 is 15 residues. The V gene lost 4 bases and the J gene lost 5 bases, with 18 bases spanning the gap. This chain's CDR3 is CAISGVGLGAHEQYF. The CDR3 nucleotides read TGTGCCATCAGTGGTGTTGGGCTGGGGGCTCACGAGCAGTACTTC.

The chain employs TRBV20-1 and TRBJ1-2; 7 nucleotides match TRBD1. After removal of 5 bases from V and 6 bases from J, the junction contained 3 bases not matched to a gene. This CDR3 region has 11 residues. CDR1 DFQATT and CDR2 SNEGSKA come from the germline V gene (reference sequence). The CDR3: CSARTGHGYTF. The CDR3 DNA is TGCAGTGCTCGGACAGGCCATGGCTACACCTTC.

Written as DNA, the CDR3 is TGTGCCAGCAGTGAAAGTAGGGACTCAAGTCAGCCCCAGCATTTT. This encodes CASSESRDSSQPQHF. The V call is TRBV2, the J call TRBJ1-5; the D gene is possibly TRBD1 (5 bases). CDR1 is SNHLY and CDR2 is FYNNEI in the germline V gene. V was shortened by 2 bases and J by 6 bases, with 14 bases between the two germline ends. This CDR3 has 15 amino acids.

The chain has TRBV4-2 and TRBJ1-5, with 7 bases matching TRBD1. The trim removed 0 bases at V and 2 bases at J, leaving 7 bases unmatched. CDR3 length: 17 residues. Germline CDR1 and CDR2: LGHNA and YNFKEQ. CDR3 nucleotides: TGTGCCAGCAGCCAAGAAGCTACAGGGGATCGCAATCAGCCCCAGCATTTT. Its protein is CASSQEATGDRNQPQHF.

For this clone: The junction shows a germline mismatch at one end, possibly a read error. The chain links TRBV7-9 to TRBJ1-4; D is possibly TRBD1 (5 bases). Germline V CDR1 and CDR2: SEHNR, FQNEAQ (reference sequence). The CDR3 length is 12 residues. In nucleotides, the CDR3 is TGTGCCAGCAGCTTGGGGCAGGGCGAGAAACACTTT. Translating gives CASSLGQGEKHF. The variable domain in full, completed from reference TRBV7-9 and TRBJ1-4, reads DTGVSQNPRHKITKRGQNVTFRCDPISEHNRLYWYRQTLGQGPEFLTYFQNEAQLEKSRLLSDRFSAERPKGSFSTLEIQRTEQGDSAMYLCASSLGQGEKHFGSGTQLSVL.

The CDR3 DNA reads TGTGCCTGGACCCAGGCCGGGACGCAGTATTTT. This encodes CAWTQAGTQYF. The rearrangement links TRBV30 to TRBJ2-3, with unresolved D. Per germline, CDR1 GTSNPN and CDR2 SVGIG (reference sequence). V was shortened by 4 bases and J by 9 bases, with 11 bases between the two germline ends. CDR3 length: 11 residues.

The J gene is TRBJ1-4, the V gene TRBV28; the match to TRBD1 covers 7 bases. J was trimmed by 10 bases and V by 5 bases; bases with no gene match: 16. The length of the CDR3 is 16 residues. The germline CDR1 and CDR2 sequences are MDHEN and SYDVKM. The CDR3: CASSLPTGKDVGKLFF. In DNA, the CDR3 is TGTGCCAGCAGTCTACCGACAGGGAAGGATGTTGGAAAACTGTTTTTT.

This CDR3 reads CASSAGQGNYGYTF. CDR3 sequence (DNA): TGTGCCAGCAGCGCGGGACAGGGAAACTATGGCTACACCTTC. The V and J genes are TRBV7-9 and TRBJ1-2; 9 bases line up with TRBD1. Germline V gives CDR1 SEHNR, CDR2 FQNEAQ (reference sequence). The CDR3 consists of 14 residues. Trimming removed 5 bases from V and 2 bases from J; junction bases left unmatched: 3.

The sample holds one count of this clone. The chain carries TRBV6-5 and TRBJ2-2, with 7 bases fitting TRBD1. CDR3 size: 13 residues. V shed 8 bases and J 4 bases; nucleotides not matched to a gene: 4. Germline V lookup: CDR1 MNHEY, CDR2 SVGAGI. The DNA of the CDR3 is TGTGCCAGCTCCAACAGGGGCACCGGGGAGCTGTTTTTT. Its protein product is CASSNRGTGELFF.